A single sample is the source of the 5 T cell receptor beta chains below, sequenced in a study of T cells in Graves' hyperthyroidism and ophthalmopathy. Regions amplified from RNA transcripts were the TCR beta CDR3 regions. First-round RT-PCR with HTBI primers amplified the TCR CDR3 region. TCRdb analysed the multiplex PCR reads with MiXCR anew, one entry per CDR3 protein. This sample has 350,000 to 450,000 distinct CDR3 sequences; about 15% occur once, and the top ten carry 9.5% to 12%. The sequenced material came from blood. These receptors were taken from a woman aged 60-70 years with Graves' hyperthyroidism.

The gene calls are TRBV5-4 and TRBJ1-1; tentative D call: TRBD1 (6 bases). CDR3 length equals 13 residues. Per germline, CDR1 SGHNT and CDR2 YYREEE (reference sequence). The V and J ends lost 1 base and 7 bases respectively, with 11 bases between them. CDR3 region: CASSLTGGLEAFF. DNA for the CDR3: TGTGCCAGCAGCTTGACGGGGGGCCTTGAAGCTTTCTTT. Filled out from reference TRBV5-4 and TRBJ1-1, the complete variable domain reads ETGVTQSPTHLIKTRGQQVTLRCSSQSGHNTVSWYQQALGQGPQFIFQYYREEENGRGNFPPRFSGLQFPNYSSELNVNALELDDSALYLCASSLTGGLEAFFGQGTRLTVV.

This chain connects TRBV7-2 to TRBJ1-5, with TRBD1 as a possible D gene (5 bases). Trimming pared 5 bases from V and 0 bases from J, leaving 11 bases between. Germline V gene lookup returns CDR1 SGHTA and CDR2 FQGNSA. This CDR3 has 15 residues. CDR3 sequence: CASSLSGTSNQPQHF. Here the CDR3 DNA reads TGTGCCAGCAGCCTATCCGGGACTAGCAATCAGCCCCAGCATTTT.

This rearrangement joins TRBV11-3 to TRBJ2-1, with 10 bases that match TRBD2. V lost 1 base, J lost 7 bases, and 7 bases stayed unmatched. This CDR3 comprises 16 residues. From germline, CDR1 is SGHNT and CDR2 YENEEA. CDR3 region: CASSLVSGRALNEQFF. The CDR3 DNA sequence: TGTGCCAGCAGCTTAGTCAGCGGGAGGGCCCTGAATGAGCAGTTCTTC.

The chain has TRBV29-1 and TRBJ2-3; D call uncertain. The CDR3 has 10 amino acids. The germline CDR1 and CDR2 sequences are SQVTM and ANQGSEA. Trimming pared 3 bases from V and 6 bases from J, leaving 4 bases between. Written as DNA, the CDR3 is TGCAGCGTTGAGTCCGATACGCAGTATTTT. As protein: CSVESDTQYF.

This clonotype occurred many times. This rearrangement joins TRBV6-6 to TRBJ1-2; D is unresolved. V was shortened by 0 bases and J by 5 bases, with 16 bases between the two germline ends. Germline V lookup: CDR1 MNHNY, CDR2 SVGAGI (reference sequence). The CDR3 sequence is 16 residues long. CDR3 amino acids: CASSYSGIPVPYGYTF. The CDR3 DNA sequence: TGTGCCAGCAGTTACTCGGGAATCCCAGTCCCGTATGGCTACACCTTC.